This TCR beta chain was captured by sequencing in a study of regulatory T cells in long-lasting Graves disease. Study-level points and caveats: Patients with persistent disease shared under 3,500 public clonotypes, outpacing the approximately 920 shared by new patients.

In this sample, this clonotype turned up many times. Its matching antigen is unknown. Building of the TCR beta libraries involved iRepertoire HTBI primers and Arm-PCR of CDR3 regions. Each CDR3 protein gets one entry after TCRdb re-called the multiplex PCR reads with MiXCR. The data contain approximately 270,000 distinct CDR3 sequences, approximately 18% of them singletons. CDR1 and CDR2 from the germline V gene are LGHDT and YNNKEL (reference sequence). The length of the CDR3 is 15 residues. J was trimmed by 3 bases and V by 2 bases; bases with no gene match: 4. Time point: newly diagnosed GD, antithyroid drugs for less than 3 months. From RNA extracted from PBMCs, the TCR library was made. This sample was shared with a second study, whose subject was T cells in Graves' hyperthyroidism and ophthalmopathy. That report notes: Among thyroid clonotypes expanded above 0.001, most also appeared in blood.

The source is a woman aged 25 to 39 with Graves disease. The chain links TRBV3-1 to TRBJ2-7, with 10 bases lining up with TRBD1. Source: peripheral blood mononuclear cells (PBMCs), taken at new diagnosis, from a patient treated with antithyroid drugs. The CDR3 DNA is TGTGCCAGCAGCCAAAGAGGGGACAGGGGCTACGAGCAGTACTTC. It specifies CASSQRGDRGYEQYF.